This T cell receptor (beta chain) is from a study of T cell responses to AZD1222 COVID-19 vaccine. Clones were read by immunoSEQ multiplex PCR, and TCRdb kept only the in-frame ones, dropping some. The sample lists 30,000 to 35,000 clones; 80% to 90% were seen once. This clone has a handful of counts. The sequence came from an adult who received the AZD1222 COVID-19 vaccine. Sequences were derived from peripheral blood, sampled 28 days after the second AZD1222 dose.

The CDR3 loop reads CASSETRAVAGELFF. As DNA, the CDR3 is TGTGCCAGCAGTGAAACTAGGGCGGTCGCCGGGGAGCTGTTTTTT. The J gene is TRBJ2-2, the V gene TRBV2; weak D call: TRBD2 (5 bases). The CDR3 contains 15 residues. The germline V and J ends were trimmed by 2 bases and 6 bases, with 13 bases remaining between them. CDR1 and CDR2 (germline): SNHLY, FYNNEI.